The 13 T cell receptor beta chains reported below all come from one sample, sequenced in a study of human thymus T cells. Resections obtained during corrective heart surgery supplied the thymus tissue. The table came from immunoSEQ multiplex PCR; TCRdb's copy has only in-frame clones and leaves some out. This sample yields roughly 130,000 clones, of which around 94% are seen a single time; around 0.025% belongs to the top ten. Sequences were obtained from thymus tissue. The origin of the receptors is a boy under two years old with a congenital heart defect but otherwise immunologically healthy.

The chain employs TRBV29-1 and TRBJ1-2; 12 bases are shared with TRBD1. This CDR3 comprises 13 residues. Germline lookup yields CDR1 SQVTM and CDR2 ANQGSEA. V trimming: 8 bases; J trimming: 7 bases; junction bases outside the gene matches: 8. CDR3 residues: CSRVGTGGCGYTF. CDR3 nucleotide sequence: TGCAGCCGAGTAGGGACAGGGGGCTGTGGCTACACCTTC.

In its sample, this clone was seen once. Here the CDR3 DNA reads TGTGCCAGCAGCGAGGGGAGAACCCAGTACTTC. It yields the protein CASSEGRTQYF. This sequence joins TRBV14 and TRBJ2-5, with D perhaps given as TRBD1 or TRBD2 (5 bases each). The V gene's germline CDR1 is SGHDN and CDR2 FVKESK. The CDR3 has 11 residues. Trimming cost V 5 bases and J 8 bases, with 9 bases left between them.

A single count supports this clone. CDR3 sequence reads: CASSKARLGTENTEAFF. The CDR3 DNA follows: TGTGCCAGCAGTAAGGCGAGGCTCGGGACGGAGAACACTGAAGCTTTCTTT. The chain combines TRBV27 with TRBJ1-1, with a weak D call TRBD1 (5 bases). Trimming left V 5 bases short and J 1 base short, with 20 bases between. The CDR3 runs to 17 residues. Germline values: CDR1 MNHEY, CDR2 SMNVEV (reference sequence).

The chain combines TRBV7-2 with TRBJ1-1; 8 bases are shared with TRBD1. CDR3 length: 19 amino acids. Germline V CDR1 and CDR2: SGHTA, FQGNSA. Trimming cost V 3 bases and J 0 bases; bases outside gene matches: 15. This CDR3 reads CASSLERTGTGGVNTEAFF. CDR3 bases: TGTGCCAGCAGCTTGGAAAGAACCGGGACAGGAGGGGTGAACACTGAAGCTTTCTTT.

The rearrangement links TRBV11-2 to TRBJ2-3, with D perhaps being TRBD1 or TRBD2 (6 bases each). Trimming took 0 bases from V and 4 from J, leaving 14 bases between them. The germline V gene has CDR1 SGHAT and CDR2 FQNNGV. This CDR3 has 16 amino acids. CDR3 region: CASSLDSRGLPDTQYF. The CDR3 bases are TGTGCCAGCAGCTTAGATAGCCGGGGGCTCCCAGATACGCAGTATTTT.

This chain links TRBV7-2 with TRBJ2-7, with TRBD2 matching 12 bases. CDR1 SGHTA and CDR2 FQGNSA come from the germline V gene. V was pared by 5 bases and J by 2 bases, with 4 bases of the junction left unmatched. This CDR3 contains 15 residues. The CDR3 protein is CASSLTSGGPYEQYF. CDR3 sequence (DNA): TGTGCCAGCAGCCTTACTAGCGGGGGGCCCTACGAGCAGTACTTC.

V gene TRBV10-2 combines with J gene TRBJ2-2; D possibly corresponds to TRBD2 (5 bases). Germline loops: CDR1 WSHSY, CDR2 SAAADI. The V end lost 6 bases, the J end lost 7 bases, and 18 bases lay between the germline ends. This CDR3 region has 15 residues. CDR3 DNA: TGCGCCAGCAGCGACCCTTTTGGCGAGGGCGGGGAGCTGTTTTTT. This gives the protein CASSDPFGEGGELFF.

V usage is TRBV5-1 and J usage is TRBJ1-3, with no clear D. This CDR3 is 16 amino acids long. V was clipped by 0 bases and J by 0 bases, with 10 bases between them. Germline CDR1 is SGHRS and CDR2 is YFSETQ. CDR3 coding DNA: TGCGCCAGCAGCTTGGGTCGGTCCCTCTCTGGAAACACCATATATTTT. Its translation: CASSLGRSLSGNTIYF.

This chain links TRBV19 with TRBJ2-5, with D perhaps being TRBD1 or TRBD2 (5 bases each). Trimming stripped 7 bases from V and 5 bases from J, with 23 bases between. CDR1 and CDR2 from the germline V gene are LNHDA and SQIVND (reference sequence). This CDR3 comprises 16 residues. CDR3 sequence (DNA): TGTGCCAGTAAAAGACAGACGGGAACCAAGAGGGAGACCCAGTACTTC. The encoded protein is CASKRQTGTKRETQYF.

V gene TRBV12-5 combines with J gene TRBJ1-2, with D hard to call. The CDR3 has 13 residues. V was cut by 2 bases and J by 5 bases, with 9 bases left in between. Germline V gene lookup returns CDR1 LGHNT and CDR2 FRNRAP. The CDR3 DNA reads as TGTGCTAGTGGTTTGCCCGGACCATATGGCTACACCTTC. This sequence encodes CASGLPGPYGYTF.

This chain joins TRBV6-1 and TRBJ2-7; D is possibly TRBD1 (6 bases). Trimming stripped 10 bases from V and 0 bases from J, with 13 bases between. Germline lookup yields CDR1 MNHNS and CDR2 SASEGT. The CDR3 is made up of 13 amino acids. The CDR3 region is CATPRGGSYEQYF. The CDR3 DNA is TGTGCCACCCCGAGAGGGGGCTCCTACGAGCAGTACTTC.

CDR3 nucleotides: TGTGCCAGCAGCTCAGAGGTCCAGCGAGAGACCCAGTACTTC. This codes for CASSSEVQRETQYF. This chain uses TRBV7-2 with TRBJ2-5, with no clear D. In germline, CDR1 is SGHTA, CDR2 FQGNSA. The CDR3 is 14 amino acids. Trimming took off 4 bases at V and 4 bases at J, with 13 bases between the two ends.

V is TRBV5-6 and J is TRBJ2-3; D might be TRBD2 (7 bases). CDR1 is SGHDT, CDR2 YYEEEE, per germline. With 0 bases removed from V and 2 bases from J, the gap between germline ends came to 10 bases. The CDR3 is 15 amino acids. CDR3 in amino acids: CASSLGAGATDTQYF. The CDR3 DNA is TGTGCCAGCAGCTTGGGCGCGGGGGCCACAGATACGCAGTATTTT.